This T cell receptor beta chain was identified during a study of T cells after yellow fever vaccination. Turning to the study itself: Fractions low in cell number were prepared with SMART-Seq v4 Ultra Low Input. Study outcomes and limitations: Reappearance after the booster was observed for most primary-vaccination clones (about 96% CD4, approximately 90% CD8). A small proportion of clonotypes was detected in both the CD4 and CD8 compartments.

This clonotype appeared a few times. Its cognate antigen is unknown. Germline V gene lookup returns CDR1 KGHDR and CDR2 SFDVKD. The V gene end was trimmed by 9 bases and the J gene end by 6 bases; junction bases not matched to a gene: 16. The CDR3 sequence is 16 residues long. TCR cDNA, made by 5'RACE template switching, carried an added universal primer site and UMIs. Using its own MiXCR run on the 5' RACE reads, TCRdb lists one record per CDR3 protein. The table lists some 500,000 distinct CDR3 sequences, roughly 13% of them singletons. The sequence derives from a man younger than 45 who received the YFV17D yellow fever vaccine. The chain is built from TRBV24-1 and TRBJ2-3, with 8 positions matching TRBD1. The sample here was PBMCs, taken on the day of the yellow fever booster vaccination. The CDR3 nucleotides read TGTGCCACCCCTGCCCCAGGGGGCGCATTTGATGATACGCAGTATTTT. Translation gives CATPAPGGAFDDTQYF.